The source of this TCR beta chain is a study of STAT5B mutations in CD4+ large granular lymphocyte leukemia. Profiling relied on immunoSEQ multiplex PCR, and the TCRdb table lists in-frame clones only, not all of them. The data hold around 21,000 clones, with under 80% observed a single time. In the case of this clone: Its antigen remains unidentified.

The study's findings and limits: Main leukemic clonotypes were patient-specific, but approximately 25% appeared at low frequency elsewhere.

The CDR3 runs 15 residues. Germline assignment: CDR1 MNHEY and CDR2 SMNVEV (reference sequence). The trim removed 5 bases at V and 3 bases at J, leaving 8 bases unmatched. The chain employs TRBV27 and TRBJ2-7; 9 nucleotides match TRBD1. The sample taken for sequencing was CD4+ T cells from blood buffy coats. The source is a human donor in good health. In DNA form, the CDR3 reads TGTGCCAGCAGTCAACGGACAGGGGCGCTCTACGAGCAGTACTTC. It encodes CASSQRTGALYEQYF.